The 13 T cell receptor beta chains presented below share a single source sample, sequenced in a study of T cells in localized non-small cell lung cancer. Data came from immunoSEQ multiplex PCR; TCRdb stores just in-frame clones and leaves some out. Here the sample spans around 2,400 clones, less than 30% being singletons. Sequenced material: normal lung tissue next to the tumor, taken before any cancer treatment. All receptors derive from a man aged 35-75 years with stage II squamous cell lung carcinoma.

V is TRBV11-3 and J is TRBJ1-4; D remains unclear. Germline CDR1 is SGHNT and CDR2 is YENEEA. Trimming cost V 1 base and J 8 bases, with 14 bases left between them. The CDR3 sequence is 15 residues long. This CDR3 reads CASSLGAHGREKLFF. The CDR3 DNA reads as TGTGCCAGCAGCTTAGGAGCTCACGGGAGGGAAAAACTGTTTTTT.

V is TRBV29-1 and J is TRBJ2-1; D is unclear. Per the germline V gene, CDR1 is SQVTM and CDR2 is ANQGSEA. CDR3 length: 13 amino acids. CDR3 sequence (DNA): TGCAGTTTCTCCCGGGCGGCCTACAATGAGCAGTTCTTC. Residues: CSFSRAAYNEQFF.

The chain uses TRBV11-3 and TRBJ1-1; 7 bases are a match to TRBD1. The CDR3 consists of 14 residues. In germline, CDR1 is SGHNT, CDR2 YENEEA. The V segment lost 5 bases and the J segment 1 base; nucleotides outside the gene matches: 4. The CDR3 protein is CASSDRVANTEAFF. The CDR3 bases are TGTGCCAGCAGCGACAGGGTCGCGAACACTGAAGCTTTCTTT.

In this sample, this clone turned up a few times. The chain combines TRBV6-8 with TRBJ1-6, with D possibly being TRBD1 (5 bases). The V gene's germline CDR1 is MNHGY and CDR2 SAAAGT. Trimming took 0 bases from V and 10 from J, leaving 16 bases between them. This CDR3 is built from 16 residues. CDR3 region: CASSYSMGQGGSPLHF. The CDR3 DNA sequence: TGTGCCAGCAGTTACTCGATGGGGCAGGGAGGGTCACCCCTCCACTTT.

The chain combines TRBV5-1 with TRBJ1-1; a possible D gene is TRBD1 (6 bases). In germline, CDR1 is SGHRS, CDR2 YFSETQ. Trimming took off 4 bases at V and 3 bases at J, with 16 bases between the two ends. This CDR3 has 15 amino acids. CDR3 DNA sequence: TGCGCCAGCAGCCCAGGACGGGAGGGGGACACTGAAGCTTTCTTT. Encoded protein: CASSPGREGDTEAFF.

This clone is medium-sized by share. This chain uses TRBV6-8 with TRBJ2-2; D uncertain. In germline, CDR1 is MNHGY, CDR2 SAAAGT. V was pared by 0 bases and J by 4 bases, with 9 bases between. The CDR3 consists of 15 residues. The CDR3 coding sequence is TGTGCCAGCAGTTACTCGATAATATTCACCGGGGAGCTGTTTTTT. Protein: CASSYSIIFTGELFF.

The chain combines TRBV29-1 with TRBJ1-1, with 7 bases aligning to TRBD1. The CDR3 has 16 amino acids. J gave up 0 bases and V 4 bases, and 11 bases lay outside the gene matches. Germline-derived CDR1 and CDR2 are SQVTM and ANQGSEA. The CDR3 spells CSVVPGQYLMNTEAFF. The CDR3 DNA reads TGCAGCGTTGTCCCGGGACAGTACCTTATGAACACTGAAGCTTTCTTT.

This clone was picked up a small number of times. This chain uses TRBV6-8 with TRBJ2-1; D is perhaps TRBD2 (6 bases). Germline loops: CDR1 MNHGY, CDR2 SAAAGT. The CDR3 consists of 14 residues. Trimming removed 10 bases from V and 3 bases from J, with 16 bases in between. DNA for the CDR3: TGTGCCATCAGAGGCGGGGAGAGCTACAATGAGCAGTTCTTC. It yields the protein CAIRGGESYNEQFF.

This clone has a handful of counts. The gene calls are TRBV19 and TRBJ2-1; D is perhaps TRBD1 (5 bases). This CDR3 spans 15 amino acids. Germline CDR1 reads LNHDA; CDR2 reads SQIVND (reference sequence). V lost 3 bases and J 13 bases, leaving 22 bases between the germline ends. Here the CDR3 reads CASSMGPRSRAKQFF. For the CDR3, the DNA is TGTGCCAGTAGTATGGGCCCGCGTAGCAGGGCAAAACAGTTCTTC.

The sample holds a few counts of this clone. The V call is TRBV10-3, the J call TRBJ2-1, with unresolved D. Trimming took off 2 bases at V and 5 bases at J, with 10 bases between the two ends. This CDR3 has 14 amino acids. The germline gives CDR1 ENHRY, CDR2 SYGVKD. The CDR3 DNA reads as TGTGCCATCAGTGAGCCAACTTCCCACAATGAGCAGTTCTTC. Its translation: CAISEPTSHNEQFF.

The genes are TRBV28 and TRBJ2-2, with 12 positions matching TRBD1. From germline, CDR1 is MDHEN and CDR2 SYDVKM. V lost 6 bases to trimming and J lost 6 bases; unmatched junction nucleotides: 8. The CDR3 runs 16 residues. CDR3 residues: CASSPGDRGLAGELFF. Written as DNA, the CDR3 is TGTGCCAGCAGCCCAGGGGACAGGGGGCTAGCCGGGGAGCTGTTTTTT.

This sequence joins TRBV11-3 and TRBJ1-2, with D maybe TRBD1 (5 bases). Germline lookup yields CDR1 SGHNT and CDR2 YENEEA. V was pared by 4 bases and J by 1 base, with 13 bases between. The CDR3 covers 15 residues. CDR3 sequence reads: CASSSSGGFNYGYTF. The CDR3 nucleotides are TGTGCCAGCAGCTCCTCCGGGGGATTTAACTATGGCTACACCTTC.

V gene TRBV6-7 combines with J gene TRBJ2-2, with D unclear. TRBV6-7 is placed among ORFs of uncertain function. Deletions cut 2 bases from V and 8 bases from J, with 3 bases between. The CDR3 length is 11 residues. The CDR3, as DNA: TGTGCCAGCAGTTACAAGGGGGAGCTGTTTTTT. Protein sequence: CASSYKGELFF.